This T cell receptor beta chain originates from a study of OX40 agonist ivuxolimab in advanced cancers. About the research overall: Patients with prior anti-PD-1, anti-PD-L1 or anti-CTLA-4 therapy were eligible; approximately 40% had some.

Produced via immunoSEQ multiplex PCR; TCRdb's table is partial and in-frame only. The repertoire holds about 55,000 clones, with about 86% as singletons. Findings and limits, study-wide: Averaged across samples, CD8+ T cells carried more expanded clones than CD4+ did.

Worth noting for this clone: As yet, its antigen is unknown.

Between the trimmed V and J ends, which lost 1 base and 0 bases, there was a span of 8 bases. Germline V lookup: CDR1 SGHKS, CDR2 YYEKEE (reference sequence). CDR3 size: 15 residues. The specimen comprised CD4+ or CD8+ T cells sorted from blood, sampled in a trial of the OX40 agonist ivuxolimab. This chain uses TRBV5-5 with TRBJ1-3; no reliable D call. The clonotype comes from an adult with an advanced solid tumor such as melanoma, head and neck, liver or kidney cancer. CDR3 in DNA: TGTGCCAGCAGCTTGAGTGCGTCCTCTGGAAACACCATATATTTT. It yields the protein CASSLSASSGNTIYF.